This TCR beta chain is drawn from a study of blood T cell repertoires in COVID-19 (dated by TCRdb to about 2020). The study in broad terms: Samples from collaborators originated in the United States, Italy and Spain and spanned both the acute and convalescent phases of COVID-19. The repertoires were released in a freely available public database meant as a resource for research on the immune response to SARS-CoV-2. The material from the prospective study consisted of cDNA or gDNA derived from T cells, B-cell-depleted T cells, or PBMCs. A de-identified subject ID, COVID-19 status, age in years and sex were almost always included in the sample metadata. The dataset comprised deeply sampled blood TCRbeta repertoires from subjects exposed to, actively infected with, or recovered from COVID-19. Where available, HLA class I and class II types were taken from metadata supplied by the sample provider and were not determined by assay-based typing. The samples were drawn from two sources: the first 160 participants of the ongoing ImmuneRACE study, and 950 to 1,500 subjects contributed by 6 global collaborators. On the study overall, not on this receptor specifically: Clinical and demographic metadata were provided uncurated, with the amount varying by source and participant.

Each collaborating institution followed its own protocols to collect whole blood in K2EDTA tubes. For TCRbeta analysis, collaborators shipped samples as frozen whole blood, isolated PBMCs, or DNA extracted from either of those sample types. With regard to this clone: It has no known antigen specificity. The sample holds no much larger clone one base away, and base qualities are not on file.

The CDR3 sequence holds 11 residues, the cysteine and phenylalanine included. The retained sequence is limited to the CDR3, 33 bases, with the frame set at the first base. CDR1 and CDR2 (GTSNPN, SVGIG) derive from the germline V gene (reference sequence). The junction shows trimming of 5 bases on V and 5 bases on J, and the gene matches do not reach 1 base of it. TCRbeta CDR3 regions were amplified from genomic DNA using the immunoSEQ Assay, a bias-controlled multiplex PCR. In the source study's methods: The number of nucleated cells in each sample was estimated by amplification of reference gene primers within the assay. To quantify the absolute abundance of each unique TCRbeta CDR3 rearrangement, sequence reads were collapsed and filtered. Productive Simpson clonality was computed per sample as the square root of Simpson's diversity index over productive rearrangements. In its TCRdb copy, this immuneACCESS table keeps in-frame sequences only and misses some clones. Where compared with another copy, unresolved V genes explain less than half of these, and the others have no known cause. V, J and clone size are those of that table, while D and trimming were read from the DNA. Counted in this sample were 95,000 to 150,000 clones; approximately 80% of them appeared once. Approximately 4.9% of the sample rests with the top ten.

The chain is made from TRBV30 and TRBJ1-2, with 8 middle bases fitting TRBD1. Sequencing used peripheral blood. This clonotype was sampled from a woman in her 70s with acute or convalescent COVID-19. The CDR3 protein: CAWDRGYGYTF. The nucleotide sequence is TGTGCCTGGGACAGGGGTTATGGCTACACCTTC.